This TCR beta chain was captured by sequencing in a study of blood T cell repertoires in COVID-19 (dated by TCRdb to 2018 to 2021). Regarding the study in general: Samples covering the acute and convalescent phases of COVID-19 were provided by collaborators in the United States, Italy and Spain. Subjects who had been exposed to COVID-19, were actively infected with it, or had recovered from it provided the deeply sampled blood TCRbeta repertoires that made up the dataset. Where available, HLA class I and class II types were obtained from metadata supplied by the sample provider rather than from assay-based typing. The samples were drawn from the first 160 participants of the ongoing ImmuneRACE study and from some 1,300 subjects provided by 6 global collaborators. Sample metadata almost always included a de-identified subject ID, COVID-19 status, age in years and sex. The material from the prospective study consisted of cDNA or gDNA derived from T cells, B-cell-depleted T cells, or PBMCs. The repertoires were released in a freely available public database meant as a resource for research on the immune response to SARS-CoV-2.

Regarding this clone: The antigen this receptor binds is unknown. Within one base of it there is no much larger clone, and no base qualities were kept.

V is reduced by 6 bases and J by 9 bases, leaving a spacing of 10 bases between them. Including cysteine and phenylalanine, the CDR3 has 11 amino acids. Left in the record is the CDR3 DNA by itself, 33 bases read in frame from the first base. According to the germline V gene, CDR1 reads SNHLY and CDR2 reads FYNNEI. TCRbeta CDR3 regions were amplified from genomic DNA using the immunoSEQ Assay, a bias-controlled multiplex PCR. The paper's processing steps were these. The number of nucleated cells in each sample was estimated by amplification of reference gene primers within the assay. To quantify the absolute abundance of each unique TCRbeta CDR3 rearrangement, sequence reads were collapsed and filtered. Productive Simpson clonality was computed per sample as the square root of Simpson's diversity index over productive rearrangements. TCRdb carries this immuneACCESS record with in-frame sequences only. Its versions omit some clonotypes, under half of them owing to an unresolved V gene in the studies checked, with the rest unexplained. The V and J calls and clone size are taken from that table; D and trimming were inferred from the DNA. The table for this sample lists over 130,000 clones; about 87% of them were counted only once. Around 2.3% of the sample rests with the top ten.

One collaborating source in Seattle enrolled patients during active infection and followed them longitudinally through the course of disease. The collaborating institutions used their own protocols to collect whole blood in K2EDTA tubes. Collaborator samples were shipped for TCRbeta analysis as frozen whole blood, isolated PBMCs, or DNA extracted from either sample type. The research as a whole found: Clinical and demographic metadata were provided uncurated, with the amount varying by source and participant.

The TCR was taken from a human donor with COVID-19, enrolled during active disease. The donor label of this sample is uncertain. Recombination joined TRBV2 with TRBJ2-3; the D gene is unclear. The sequenced material came from peripheral blood. The CDR3 protein: CASRDGETQYF. The nucleotide sequence is TGTGCCAGCAGAGATGGAGAAACGCAGTATTTT.